A single T cell receptor (beta chain) is shown here with its context. What antigen it recognizes has not been identified. One base away there is no much larger clone; base qualities are not given. Library generation was performed with 5' RACE. Sequencing used an Illumina HiSeq 2500. A second PCR of about 7 to 12 cycles was run with a J-beta primer mix and a sample-barcoded 5' primer. A unique molecular identifier was introduced onto each TCR beta cDNA molecule by a template-switch 5' adaptor carrying 12 random nucleotides. Each sample yielded at least 3 million CDR3-containing paired-end reads. All of the RNA was converted into first-strand cDNA using the Mint cDNA synthesis kit, with a TRBC-specific oligonucleotide serving as the primer. After uracil-DNA glycosylase treatment, a first 18-cycle PCR used universal primers M1SS and BC2_uni_R on all cDNA. On the study's bioinformatics: Normalization of each sample was performed by random selection of 1 million high-quality reads, each carrying a distinct molecular identifier. Instead of being binned into consensus sequences, reads with shared molecular identifiers were discarded. CDR3 identification, clonotype clustering and error correction used MiTCR with a Q25 quality threshold and the strictest error-elimination algorithm. A nonparametric unseen species model with Euler transformation was used to estimate lower-bound total TCR beta diversity. TCRdb itself trimmed the public reads at Q25 with fastp, ran MiXCR and retained productive beta chains. Entries are consolidated by CDR3 protein sequence, retaining the most common genes and DNA. The authors' filters were not applied to this entry. This sample lists over 700,000 distinct CDR3 sequences; 50% to 65% were detected once. The ten largest clones capture 41% of the sample.

These data are taken from a study of blood T cells in healthy people across ages (dated by TCRdb to about 2015). Study-level background: Template switching captured roughly one uniquely barcoded TCR beta cDNA molecule per two T cells in model experiments. The study measured age-related changes in TCR beta repertoire diversity using deep sequencing normalized with unique cDNA molecular identifiers. Four age groups were formed from the donors: young (average approximately 15 years), middle-aged (around 37), aged (around 62) and long-lived (approximately 78). To avoid experimental bias, donors of different ages were randomly spread across the sequencing lanes. For two donors (one aged 18 to 30 and one aged 80 or older), the study analyzed two additional independent replicas of 1 million unique cDNA reads from the same blood draw. On the study overall, not on this receptor specifically: Observed TCR beta diversity correlated strongly with the percentage of naive T cells measured by flow cytometry. As age increased, observed TCR beta diversity per million T cells dropped in a roughly linear way, and a significant reduction was already evident by age about 40. Estimates of total diversity based on one million sequenced T cells were regarded as lower bounds and as underestimates. Since profiling was done on bulk unsorted PBMCs, naive and antigen-experienced compartments could not be conclusively compared. Compared with the aged group, more naive CD4+ T cells, fewer expanded clones and increased TCR diversity were shown by the long-lived group, suggesting age selection. The CMV infection status of donors was not known, potentially confounding age-related changes in expanded clonotypes.

Systemically healthy Caucasian individuals from Russia, around 38 in total and aged roughly 6 to 100 years, were included as donors. Around 10 milliliters of peripheral blood were collected from each donor into EDTA-treated Vacutainer tubes. Ficoll-Paque density-gradient centrifugation was used to isolate PBMCs, with at least 7 million per sample. Trizol reagent was used to extract total RNA from the PBMCs, yielding at least 5.5 micrograms per sample. Naive CD45RAhigh/CD27high T cell percentages were measured by flow cytometry on a PBMC aliquot from every donor. Taken from the germline V gene, the CDR1 and CDR2 loops are SGHTA and FQGNSA. The CDR3 runs 11 amino acids, cysteine and phenylalanine included. CDR3 DNA is the only sequence kept; it has 33 bases, read in frame from the first base. Trimming at the junction amounts to 6 bases on V and 6 bases on J, and the germline ends lie 9 bases apart.

The sequence joins TRBV7-2 to TRBJ2-7; the D gene cannot be resolved reliably. The TCR sequence derives from a man at least 80 years old in good health. The sample consisted of blood. The CDR3 protein sequence reads: CASSGTLEQYF. The sequenced DNA is TGTGCCAGCAGTGGAACTCTCGAGCAGTACTTC.